The 17 T cell receptor beta chains listed next were all sequenced from one sample in a study of T cell clones after liver transplantation. Profiling relied on immunoSEQ multiplex PCR, and the TCRdb table lists in-frame clones only, not all of them. The table includes 20,000 to 30,000 clones, more than 60% detected once. This sample comprised CD4+ T cells from blood, obtained before liver transplant. All receptors come from a human donor who received a liver transplant.

A single count supports this clone. The V gene is TRBV29-1, the J gene TRBJ2-6; D may be TRBD2 (5 bases). The length of the CDR3 is 14 residues. Trimming shortened V by 4 bases and J by 2 bases, and 9 bases separated the two germline ends. Germline V gives CDR1 SQVTM, CDR2 ANQGSEA. This chain's CDR3 is CSVGSGTGANVLTF. The CDR3 nucleotides are TGCAGCGTTGGGTCGGGGACTGGGGCCAACGTCCTGACTTTC.

The J gene is TRBJ2-3, the V gene TRBV10-3, with 13 bases identical to TRBD2. V was pared by 5 bases and J by 0 bases, with 5 bases of the junction left unmatched. Per germline, CDR1 ENHRY and CDR2 SYGVKD. The CDR3 contains 17 residues. CDR3 loop: CAISRGLAGSSTDTQYF. The CDR3 DNA is TGTGCCATCAGTCGGGGACTAGCGGGATCTAGCACAGATACGCAGTATTTT.

This clone was seen only a few times. The chain links TRBV19 to TRBJ1-5; TRBD1 agrees at 10 bases. Germline V gene data show CDR1 as LNHDA and CDR2 as SQIVND (reference sequence). Germline trimming cut 10 bases from V and 6 bases from J; bases unmatched to any gene: 6. The CDR3 sequence is 13 residues long. The CDR3, as DNA: TGTGCCACTGAGGACAGGGGGGGTCAGCCCCAGCATTTT. The encoded protein is CATEDRGGQPQHF.

On this clone: One end of the junction fails to match germline, which may point to a read error. The CDR3 spells CAWSVGTSGGAVHF. The CDR3 DNA reads as TGTGCCTGGAGTGTAGGGACTAGCGGGGGGGCCGTTCACTTC. This chain connects TRBV30 to TRBJ2-7; 16 bases match TRBD2. The CDR3 runs to 14 residues. The germline gives CDR1 GTSNPN, CDR2 SVGIG (reference sequence).

The chain uses TRBV28 and TRBJ2-6; D unresolved. The CDR3 loop spans 14 amino acids. The germline V and J ends were trimmed by 3 bases and 1 base, with 4 bases remaining between them. Germline assignment: CDR1 MDHEN and CDR2 SYDVKM. The CDR3 DNA reads TGTGCCAGCAGTTTCCGTTCTGGGGCCAACGTCCTGACTTTC. The encoded protein is CASSFRSGANVLTF.

This clone was observed a few times. V and J are TRBV7-2 and TRBJ2-5, with TRBD2 identical over 9 bases. Trimming at V came to 5 bases and at J to 3 bases, leaving 4 bases not matched to a gene. Germline CDR1 reads SGHTA; CDR2 reads FQGNSA. The CDR3 consists of 14 residues. CDR3 DNA sequence: TGTGCCAGCAGCCCCAGACTAGCGGAAGAGACCCAGTACTTC. Its translation is CASSPRLAEETQYF. Drawing the rest from reference TRBV7-2 and TRBJ2-5, the complete variable domain is GAGVSQSPSNKVTEKGKDVELRCDPISGHTALYWYRQSLGQGLEFLIYFQGNSAPDKSGLPSDRFSAERTGGSVSTLTIQRTQQEDSAVYLCASSPRLAEETQYFGPGTRLLVL.

The chain has TRBV21-1 and TRBJ2-7; the table names TRBD2, a call not compared with the DNA. TRBV21-1 is designated a pseudogene. The CDR3 length is 15 residues. CDR3 protein: CASSKAPSGRYEQYV. The DNA for the CDR3 is TGTGCCAGCAGCAAAGCGCCTAGCGGGAGGTACGAGCAGTACGTC.

There are a few counts of this clone. This chain links TRBV10-3 with TRBJ2-7, with 7 nucleotides matching TRBD2. The CDR3 length is 15 residues. The germline gives CDR1 ENHRY, CDR2 SYGVKD. V shed 2 bases and J 0 bases; nucleotides not matched to a gene: 4. CDR3 sequence reads: CAISEQAGSSYEQYF. The DNA for the CDR3 is TGTGCCATCAGTGAGCAAGCGGGAAGCTCCTACGAGCAGTACTTC.

This clone has only a few counts. The chain has TRBV18 and TRBJ1-2, with 9 nucleotides matching TRBD1. This CDR3 comprises 13 residues. Trimming removed 3 bases from V and 6 bases from J; junction bases left unmatched: 2. CDR1 KGHSH and CDR2 LQKENI come from the germline V gene. As DNA, the CDR3 is TGTGCCAGCTCACCCGGGACAGGGAATGGCTACACCTTC. Amino acid sequence: CASSPGTGNGYTF.

The rearrangement uses TRBV6-1 and TRBJ2-3, with D perhaps TRBD1 (6 bases). Germline loops: CDR1 MNHNS, CDR2 SASEGT. The CDR3 runs 14 residues. The V end lost 7 bases, the J end lost 4 bases, and 15 bases lay between the germline ends. This CDR3 is CASNPLPGADTQYF. The DNA of the CDR3 is TGTGCCAGCAACCCCCTTCCAGGGGCAGATACGCAGTATTTT.

The V and J genes are TRBV7-8 and TRBJ1-1; 7 bases are a match to TRBD1. The CDR3 loop spans 14 amino acids. In germline, CDR1 is SGHVS, CDR2 FQNEAQ. V gave up 5 bases and J gave up 4 bases; unmatched junction bases: 7. The CDR3, as DNA: TGTGCCAGCAGCATTACAGGGGAGTTCACTGAAGCTTTCTTT. Protein product: CASSITGEFTEAFF.

This chain links TRBV28 with TRBJ2-5; unclear D gene. Germline V lookup: CDR1 MDHEN, CDR2 SYDVKM. The CDR3 is 14 amino acids. V was clipped by 5 bases and J by 4 bases, with 14 bases between them. Written as DNA, the CDR3 is TGTGCCAGCAGTAGAGGCCAGAATAGAGAGACCCAGTACTTC. It specifies CASSRGQNRETQYF.

This clone appeared a single time. The chain uses TRBV1 and TRBJ2-3; the listed D gene, TRBD2, was not tested against the DNA. TRBV1 is recorded as a pseudogene. This CDR3 comprises 18 residues. The CDR3 coding sequence is TGCACCAGCAGCCAAGAGCTAGCGTTATCCCTTAGCACAGATACGCAGTATTTT. Translating gives CTSSQELALSLSTDTQYF.

The V gene is TRBV6-5, the J gene TRBJ2-3; no definite D call. Germline CDR1 and CDR2: MNHEY and SVGAGI. The V gene lost 5 bases and the J gene lost 1 base, with 7 bases spanning the gap. This CDR3 is 13 amino acids long. Here the CDR3 reads CASSKTGTDTQYF. In nucleotides, the CDR3 is TGTGCCAGCAGTAAGACTGGCACAGATACGCAGTATTTT.

The chain links TRBV18 to TRBJ2-7; D might be TRBD1 (6 bases). V was pared by 1 base and J by 4 bases, with 8 bases between. The germline CDR1 and CDR2 sequences are KGHSH and LQKENI. This CDR3 has 13 residues. CDR3 in amino acids: CASSPQTGYEQYV. CDR3 bases: TGTGCCAGCTCACCACAGACAGGATACGAGCAGTACGTC.

In its sample, this clone was seen once. The V gene is TRBV4-1, the J gene TRBJ1-2; a weak D match, TRBD1 (6 bases). Germline lookup yields CDR1 MGHRA and CDR2 YSYEKL. The CDR3 consists of 15 residues. V lost 1 base to trimming and J lost 5 bases, with 14 bases between them. Here the CDR3 DNA reads TGCGCCAGCAGCCAAGGGGACATCCCTGAGTATGGCTACACCTTC. Its protein is CASSQGDIPEYGYTF.

The chain employs TRBV6-6 and TRBJ1-4; D gene unclear. The V gene's germline CDR1 is MNHNY and CDR2 SVGAGI (reference sequence). This CDR3 comprises 12 residues. The germline V and J ends were trimmed by 2 bases and 11 bases, with 9 bases remaining between them. The CDR3: CASSYVQGKLFF. As DNA, the CDR3 is TGTGCCAGCAGTTACGTACAAGGGAAACTGTTTTTT.